Below, 32 T cell receptor beta chains from the same sample are listed, as sequenced in a study of blood T cell repertoires in COVID-19. Sequenced by immunoSEQ multiplex PCR; TCRdb stores in-frame clones only, minus some. There are 60,000 to 85,000 clones in the sample; about 85% occur only once, and 10% to 11% lies in the top ten. Material for sequencing was peripheral blood. These receptors were taken from a man in his sixties with COVID-19, enrolled during active disease.

The chain has TRBV7-2 and TRBJ2-3; no clear D gene. Looked up from germline, CDR1 is SGHTA and CDR2 is FQGNSA. The CDR3 extends over 13 amino acids. Trimming stripped 1 base from V and 4 bases from J, with 6 bases between. The CDR3 sequence is CASSLVGADTQYF. For the CDR3, the DNA is TGTGCCAGCAGCTTAGTAGGAGCAGATACGCAGTATTTT.

The chain combines TRBV19 with TRBJ1-5; D unresolved. From germline, CDR1 is LNHDA and CDR2 SQIVND (reference sequence). CDR3 length: 13 residues. The V end was cut by 4 bases, the J end by 2 bases, with 6 bases between. This CDR3 is CASSKAGNQPQHF. In DNA, the CDR3 is TGTGCCAGTAGTAAGGCGGGCAATCAGCCCCAGCATTTT.

The V call is TRBV3-1 (or the pseudogene TRBV3-2), the J call TRBJ1-2; maybe TRBD1 (5 bases). CDR1 is LGHDT, CDR2 YNNKEL, per germline (reference sequence). V dropped 0 bases and J dropped 4 bases, with 12 bases sitting between them. CDR3 size: 15 residues. The CDR3 region is CASSQDQQGSYGYTF. CDR3 DNA: TGTGCCAGCAGCCAAGATCAGCAGGGATCCTATGGCTACACCTTC.

The CDR3 DNA sequence: TGTGCCACCAGCAGAGGGTGGTCGGGACAGGGGGCTCCCTTGGGGGGCTACACCTTC. It encodes CATSRGWSGQGAPLGGYTF. The genes are TRBV15 and TRBJ1-2, with 12 bases aligning to TRBD1. This CDR3 contains 19 residues. Germline V gives CDR1 LNHNV, CDR2 YYDKDF (reference sequence). The junction had 17 bases not matched to a gene; V was cut back by 1 base and J by 8 bases.

The V call is TRBV5-1, the J call TRBJ1-6; TRBD1 agrees at 7 bases. The CDR3 contains 15 residues. Germline CDR1 reads SGHRS; CDR2 reads YFSETQ. V dropped 4 bases and J dropped 10; count of bases not matched to a gene: 11. In DNA, the CDR3 is TGCGCCAGCAGCACCTCGACAGGGAATTTATCACCCCTCCACTTT. Translation gives CASSTSTGNLSPLHF.

V gene TRBV6-5 combines with J gene TRBJ2-5; the D gene is possibly TRBD1 (6 bases). CDR1 is MNHEY, CDR2 SVGAGI, per germline. Trimming removed 5 bases from V and 4 bases from J, with 17 bases in between. This CDR3 has 15 residues. CDR3 sequence (DNA): TGTGCCAGCAGTCGAACCGGGACACTTTTAGAGACCCAGTACTTC. It encodes CASSRTGTLLETQYF.

This clone has only one observation. The rearrangement uses TRBV7-2 and TRBJ1-2; tentatively, D is TRBD1 (5 bases). V was cut by 1 base and J by 0 bases, with 6 bases left in between. Germline V gives CDR1 SGHTA, CDR2 FQGNSA. This CDR3 is 14 amino acids long. The CDR3 is CASSLGQPNYGYTF. The CDR3 DNA follows: TGTGCCAGCAGCTTAGGACAGCCTAACTATGGCTACACCTTC.

In this sample, this clone turned up a few times. J is TRBJ2-1 and V is TRBV3-1 (or the pseudogene TRBV3-2), with no clear D. The CDR3 length is 15 residues. CDR1 and CDR2 (germline): LGHDT, YNNKEL (reference sequence). Trimming stripped 1 base from V and 4 bases from J, with 11 bases between. In DNA form, the CDR3 reads TGTGCCAGCAGCCAAGGAACCACAGTTTACAATGAGCAGTTCTTC. As protein: CASSQGTTVYNEQFF.

This chain links TRBV29-1 with TRBJ2-5, with 11 bases aligning to TRBD2. CDR1 SQVTM and CDR2 ANQGSEA come from the germline V gene. This CDR3 has 14 residues. V lost 3 bases, J lost 1 base, and 1 base stayed unmatched. DNA of the CDR3: TGCAGCGTTGACGGACTAGCGGGCCAAGAGACCCAGTACTTC. This codes for CSVDGLAGQETQYF.

The rearrangement uses TRBV9 and TRBJ2-7, with 8 bases fitting TRBD1. CDR1 SGDLS and CDR2 YYNGEE come from the germline V gene. This CDR3 spans 15 amino acids. Trimming took 4 bases from V and 4 from J; bases not matched to a gene: 10. The CDR3 coding sequence is TGTGCCAGCAGCATCACCGACAGGGGCGGATACGAGCAGTACTTC. Protein product: CASSITDRGGYEQYF.

This sequence joins TRBV4-1 and TRBJ1-2; 10 nucleotides line up with TRBD1. The CDR3 is 17 residues long. Germline V gene lookup returns CDR1 MGHRA and CDR2 YSYEKL. J lost 2 bases, V lost 4 bases, and 10 bases had no gene match. The CDR3 sequence: CASSLTMGTGDNYGYTF. Here the CDR3 DNA reads TGCGCCAGCAGCCTTACCATGGGGACAGGGGACAACTATGGCTACACCTTC.

The chain has TRBV5-1 and TRBJ1-2; 7 nucleotides line up with TRBD1. The CDR3 totals 14 residues. Germline CDR1 and CDR2: SGHRS and YFSETQ. J lost 2 bases, V lost 4 bases, and 5 bases had no gene match. CDR3 bases: TGCGCCAGCAGCCCGGACAGGCGGAACTATGGCTACACCTTC. Its protein product is CASSPDRRNYGYTF.

The chain recombines TRBV7-2 with TRBJ2-5; 8 bases match TRBD1. The germline gives CDR1 SGHTA, CDR2 FQGNSA. The CDR3 covers 14 residues. The ends lost 5 bases at V and 1 base at J; junction bases unmatched: 3. The CDR3 region is CASSPGQGQETQYF. In DNA form, the CDR3 reads TGTGCCAGCAGCCCAGGACAGGGCCAAGAGACCCAGTACTTC.

The rearrangement joins TRBV11-2 to TRBJ1-1, with D possibly matching TRBD1 (6 bases). Looked up from germline, CDR1 is SGHAT and CDR2 is FQNNGV. The CDR3 is made up of 14 amino acids. Trimming removed 1 base from V and 5 bases from J, with 11 bases in between. CDR3: CASSLVGTSTEAFF. CDR3 in DNA: TGTGCCAGCAGCTTAGTTGGGACATCGACTGAAGCTTTCTTT.

This chain joins TRBV9 and TRBJ1-1; tentative D call: TRBD1 (6 bases). Germline loops: CDR1 SGDLS, CDR2 YYNGEE. The CDR3 sequence is 14 residues long. The ends were cut back, 2 bases at V and 2 bases at J, with 10 bases in the middle. CDR3 bases: TGTGCCAGCAGCGTTCAGGGGTCAAACACTGAAGCTTTCTTT. Amino acid sequence: CASSVQGSNTEAFF.

The rearrangement uses TRBV12-1 and TRBJ2-7; the table's D call TRBD1 went unverified against the DNA. TRBV12-1 is assigned pseudogene status. This CDR3 region has 14 residues. The CDR3 sequence is CASSAGQGADEQYF. CDR3 DNA: TGTGCCAGCAGCGCGGGACAGGGGGCAGACGAGCAGTACTTC.

The chain joins TRBV6-5 to TRBJ2-2; unclear D gene. CDR1 MNHEY and CDR2 SVGAGI come from the germline V gene. The CDR3 is 14 amino acids. V shed 3 bases and J shed 4 bases, with 9 bases lying between them. The chain's CDR3 is CASSYFRSTGELFF. The CDR3 region has the DNA TGTGCCAGCAGTTATTTCAGAAGCACCGGGGAGCTGTTTTTT.

The chain recombines TRBV3-1 (or the pseudogene TRBV3-2) with TRBJ1-1; unclear D gene. In germline, CDR1 is LGHDT, CDR2 YNNKEL (reference sequence). CDR3 length: 12 residues. V lost 0 bases and J 7 bases, leaving 6 bases between the germline ends. The CDR3 spells CASSQDHGEAFF. In DNA, the CDR3 is TGTGCCAGCAGCCAAGATCACGGTGAAGCTTTCTTT.

The chain uses TRBV19 and TRBJ2-6, with TRBD1 matching 8 bases. This CDR3 is built from 16 residues. The trim removed 6 bases at V and 0 bases at J, leaving 4 bases unmatched. Per germline, CDR1 LNHDA and CDR2 SQIVND (reference sequence). CDR3 amino acids: CASSRQGSSGANVLTF. CDR3 DNA sequence: TGTGCCAGTAGCCGACAGGGGAGCTCTGGGGCCAACGTCCTGACTTTC. The entire variable domain, with the rest obtained from reference TRBV19 and TRBJ2-6, is as follows: DGGITQSPKYLFRKEGQNVTLSCEQNLNHDAMYWYRQDPGQGLRLIYYSQIVNDFQKGDIAEGYSVSREKKESFPLTVTSAQKNPTAFYLCASSRQGSSGANVLTFGAGSRLTVL.

This chain uses TRBV24-1 with TRBJ1-2; TRBD1 might be the D (6 bases). Germline V gives CDR1 KGHDR, CDR2 SFDVKD. This CDR3 spans 15 amino acids. Deletions cut 4 bases from V and 7 bases from J, with 18 bases between. The CDR3, as DNA: TGTGCCACCAGTGACCCCTCGACAGGAGTGAGTGGCTACACCTTC. Translated: CATSDPSTGVSGYTF.

This clone was counted a few times. The chain joins TRBV6-1 to TRBJ2-5; a weak D match, TRBD2 (5 bases). This CDR3 has 16 amino acids. Germline V lookup: CDR1 MNHNS, CDR2 SASEGT. V was clipped by 3 bases and J by 5 bases, with 19 bases between them. CDR3: CASSEARRSAWETQYF. CDR3 nucleotides: TGTGCCAGCAGTGAGGCGAGGCGTAGCGCCTGGGAGACCCAGTACTTC.

The rearrangement joins TRBV29-1 to TRBJ2-7; 9 bases are a match to TRBD1. CDR1 and CDR2 (germline): SQVTM, ANQGSEA. The CDR3 is made up of 13 amino acids. The ends lost 1 base at V and 3 bases at J; junction bases unmatched: 1. This CDR3 reads CSVEGDRVYEQYF. CDR3 coding DNA: TGCAGCGTTGAAGGGGACAGGGTCTACGAGCAGTACTTC.

The gene calls are TRBV5-1 and TRBJ1-2; 7 nucleotides line up with TRBD1. The V gene's germline CDR1 is SGHRS and CDR2 YFSETQ. CDR3 length equals 13 residues. V lost 2 bases and J lost 3; bases outside the gene matches: 1. The DNA of the CDR3 is TGCGCCAGCAGCTTTACAGGGGACTATGGCTACACCTTC. Its protein is CASSFTGDYGYTF.

The rearrangement uses TRBV6-5 and TRBJ1-2; D uncertain. Germline values: CDR1 MNHEY, CDR2 SVGAGI. Trimming took 2 bases from V and 2 from J, leaving 12 bases between them. This CDR3 comprises 15 residues. This chain's CDR3 is CASSYLAPGNYGYTF. The CDR3 DNA follows: TGTGCCAGCAGTTACCTGGCACCGGGAAACTATGGCTACACCTTC.

The CDR3 here is CASSFTSGRAGEQYF. The CDR3 DNA sequence: TGTGCCAGCAGCTTCACTAGCGGGAGGGCGGGCGAGCAGTACTTC. This chain joins TRBV11-2 and TRBJ2-7; the match to TRBD2 covers 13 bases. The CDR3 length is 15 residues. V lost 3 bases, J lost 6 bases, and 5 bases stayed unmatched. Germline lookup yields CDR1 SGHAT and CDR2 FQNNGV.

V usage is TRBV5-4 and J usage is TRBJ1-2; 7 bases map to TRBD1. After removal of 4 bases from V and 0 bases from J, the junction contained 12 bases not matched to a gene. The germline CDR1 and CDR2 sequences are SGHNT and YYREEE (reference sequence). This CDR3 has 17 amino acids. The CDR3 DNA reads TGTGCCAGCAGCCCGGCGGTTAACAGGGGAGCTAACTATGGCTACACCTTC. Translating it yields CASSPAVNRGANYGYTF. The full variable domain, rest sourced from reference TRBV5-4 and TRBJ1-2, is ETGVTQSPTHLIKTRGQQVTLRCSSQSGHNTVSWYQQALGQGPQFIFQYYREEENGRGNFPPRFSGLQFPNYSSELNVNALELDDSALYLCASSPAVNRGANYGYTFGSGTRLTVV.

J is TRBJ2-1 and V is TRBV5-6, with 10 positions matching TRBD1. This CDR3 comprises 13 residues. The germline V gene encodes CDR1 SGHDT and CDR2 YYEEEE. V gave up 4 bases and J gave up 10 bases; unmatched junction bases: 5. CDR3 region: CASSRTGGYEQFF. CDR3 DNA sequence: TGTGCCAGCAGCCGGACAGGGGGTTACGAGCAGTTCTTC. Full variable domain (remainder filled in from reference TRBV5-6 and TRBJ2-1): DAGVTQSPTHLIKTRGQQVTLRCSPKSGHDTVSWYQQALGQGPQFIFQYYEEEERQRGNFPDRFSGHQFPNYSSELNVNALLLGDSALYLCASSRTGGYEQFFGPGTRLTVL.

This sequence joins TRBV20-1 and TRBJ2-7; D is unclear. Trimming removed 3 bases at V and 4 bases at J, with 10 bases between. CDR1 and CDR2 (germline): DFQATT, SNEGSKA (reference sequence). CDR3 length: 12 amino acids. CDR3 region: CSASGLPYEQYF. The CDR3 DNA follows: TGCAGTGCTAGTGGCCTACCATACGAGCAGTACTTC.

The chain recombines TRBV12-3 or TRBV12-4 with TRBJ2-5; TRBD2 aligns across 8 bases. The CDR3 is 13 amino acids. V trimming: 8 bases; J trimming: 4 bases; junction bases outside the gene matches: 6. The CDR3 spells CASLAGIGETQYF. In nucleotides, the CDR3 is TGTGCCAGCCTAGCGGGTATAGGAGAGACCCAGTACTTC.

The chain carries TRBV2 and TRBJ2-7, with 13 bases aligning to TRBD2. Germline loops: CDR1 SNHLY, CDR2 FYNNEI. J lost 3 bases, V lost 2 bases, and 1 base had no gene match. CDR3 length equals 15 residues. The CDR3 protein is CASSETSGGDYEQYF. As DNA, the CDR3 is TGTGCCAGCAGTGAAACTAGCGGGGGGGACTACGAGCAGTACTTC.

The chain links TRBV28 to TRBJ1-2; D perhaps matches TRBD1 (6 bases). V was pared by 2 bases and J by 4 bases, with 11 bases between. The CDR3 has 14 residues. CDR1 and CDR2 (germline): MDHEN, SYDVKM. CDR3 sequence reads: CASSLDRIVYGYTF. The CDR3 DNA follows: TGTGCCAGCAGTTTAGACAGGATCGTCTATGGCTACACCTTC.

V and J are TRBV7-9 and TRBJ2-2; 7 nucleotides align to TRBD1. Germline lookup yields CDR1 SEHNR and CDR2 FQNEAQ (reference sequence). V shed 5 bases and J 0 bases; nucleotides not matched to a gene: 6. The CDR3 has 16 residues. In DNA form, the CDR3 reads TGTGCCAGCAGCCCTATCGGGACAGCGAACACCGGGGAGCTGTTTTTT. Protein: CASSPIGTANTGELFF.